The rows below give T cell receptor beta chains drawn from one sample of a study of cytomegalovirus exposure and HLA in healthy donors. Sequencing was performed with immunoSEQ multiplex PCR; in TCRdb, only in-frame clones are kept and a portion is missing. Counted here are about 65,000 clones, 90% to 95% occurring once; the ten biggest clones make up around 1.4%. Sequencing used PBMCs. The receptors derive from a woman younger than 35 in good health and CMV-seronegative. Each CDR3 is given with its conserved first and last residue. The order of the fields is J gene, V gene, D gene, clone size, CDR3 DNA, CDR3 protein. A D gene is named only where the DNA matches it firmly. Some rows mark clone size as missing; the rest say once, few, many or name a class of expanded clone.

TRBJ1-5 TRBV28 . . TGTGCCAGCAGTAAAGGGGCCAATCAGCCCCAGCATTTT CASSKGANQPQHF
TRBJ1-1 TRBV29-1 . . TGCAGCGTCCTGATGAGTCGACAGCCACAAGTAACCGCTGAAGCTTTCTTT CSVLMSRQPQVTAEAFF
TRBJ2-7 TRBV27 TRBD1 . TGTGCCAGCAGTCCCGGGACAGGATTTGATTACGAGCAGTACTTC CASSPGTGFDYEQYF
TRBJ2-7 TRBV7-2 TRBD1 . TGTGCCAGCAGCTTTACAGGGGGAGAGCAGTACTTC CASSFTGGEQYF
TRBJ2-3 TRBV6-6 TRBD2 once TGTGCCAGCAGTCTTAGCGGGGGGGCAACAGATACGCAGTATTTT CASSLSGGATDTQYF
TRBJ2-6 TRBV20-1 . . TGCAGTGTCCGGGGGGCCAACGTCCTGACTTTC CSVRGANVLTF
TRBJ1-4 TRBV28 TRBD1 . TGTGCCAGCAGTCCGCTGGGACAGGGAGTATTAGTCGCTAATGAAAAACTGTTTTTT CASSPLGQGVLVANEKLFF
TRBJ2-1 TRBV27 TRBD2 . TGTGCCAGCAGTTTACTTGGGGGAGGGGCGAATGAGCAGTTCTTC CASSLLGGGANEQFF
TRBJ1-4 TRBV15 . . TGTGCCACCAGCAGAGGCAGCCAAACAGGGAATGAAAAACTGTTTTTT CATSRGSQTGNEKLFF
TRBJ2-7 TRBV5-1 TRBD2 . TGCGCCAGCAGCTTGGGAGACAGAGGGACTACAACCTACGAGCAGTACTTC CASSLGDRGTTTYEQYF
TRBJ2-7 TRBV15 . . TGTGCCACCAGCAGAGATTCCCAGGGGACCTCCTACGAGCAGTACTTC CATSRDSQGTSYEQYF
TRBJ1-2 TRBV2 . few TGTGCCAGCAGCCTACGGACAGTGTATGGCTACACCTTC CASSLRTVYGYTF
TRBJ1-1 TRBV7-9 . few TGTGCCAGCAGCTCCGCGTTATGGAGACCAATGAACACTGAAGCTTTCTTT CASSSALWRPMNTEAFF
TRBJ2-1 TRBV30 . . TGTGCCTGGAGTCGCGAGCGGTCCCAGAACGGTGAGCAGTTCTTC CAWSRERSQNGEQFF
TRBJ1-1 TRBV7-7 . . TGTGCTAGCAGCTTAGTTATCTACAGCGAAGCTTTCTTT CASSLVIYSEAFF
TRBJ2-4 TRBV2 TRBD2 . TGTGCCAGCAGTGTTGAGGGCGGGAGAGGGGCCAAAAACATTCAGTACTTC CASSVEGGRGAKNIQYF
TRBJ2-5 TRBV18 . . TGTGCCAGCTCACCATATCGGGACCAAGAGACCCAGTACTTC CASSPYRDQETQYF
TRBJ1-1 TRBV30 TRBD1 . TGTGCCTGGGGAGTCGGGACAGGGGCTACGAACACTGAAGCTTTCTTT CAWGVGTGATNTEAFF
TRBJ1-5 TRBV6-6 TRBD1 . TGTGCCAGCAGCTTAGAGACAGGGAGCAATCAGCCCCAGCATTTT CASSLETGSNQPQHF
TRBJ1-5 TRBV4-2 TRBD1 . TGTGCCAGCAGCCAAGATACAGGGGGCGGTCAGCCCCAGCATTTT CASSQDTGGGQPQHF
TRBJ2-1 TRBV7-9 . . TGTGCCAGCACCCTGACAGCTACCTACAATGAGCAGTTCTTC CASTLTATYNEQFF
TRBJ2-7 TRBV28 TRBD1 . TGTGCCAGCACGTCGTCCGGGACAGGTCTGTCCGAGCAGTACTTC CASTSSGTGLSEQYF
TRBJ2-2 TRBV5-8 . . TGTGCCAGCAGCTTGTATAGAAGTTCCCCCACCGGGGAGCTGTTTTTT CASSLYRSSPTGELFF
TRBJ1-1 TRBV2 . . TGTGCCAGCCAATACCTGCGGGCCACGGTAATGAACACTGAAGCTTTCTTT CASQYLRATVMNTEAFF
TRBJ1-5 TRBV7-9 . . TGTGCCAGCAGCCCGACGGGAGGCCAGCCCCAGCATTTT CASSPTGGQPQHF
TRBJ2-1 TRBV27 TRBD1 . TGTGCCAGCAGCCCAGGACAGGGGCAGTACAATGAGCAGTTCTTC CASSPGQGQYNEQFF
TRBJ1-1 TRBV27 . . TGTGCCAGCAGTCTATCAGGGGCATACACTGAAGCTTTCTTT CASSLSGAYTEAFF
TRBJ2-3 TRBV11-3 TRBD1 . TGTGCCAGCAGCTTAACAGGGGGCCGGACAGATACGCAGTATTTT CASSLTGGRTDTQYF
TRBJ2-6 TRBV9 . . TGTGCCAGCAGGTCCGGGTACAAACAAAGTCGGGCCAACGTCCTGACTTTC CASRSGYKQSRANVLTF
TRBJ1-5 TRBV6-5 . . TGTGCCAGCAGTCGATTACAGGGAGGGCAGCCCCAGCATTTT CASSRLQGGQPQHF
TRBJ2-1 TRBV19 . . TGTGCCAGTAGCCAAGGACAGTTAGGGTACAATGAGCAGTTCTTC CASSQGQLGYNEQFF
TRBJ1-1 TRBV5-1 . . TGCGCCAGCACGACGGCAGGGCCGGGCACTGAAGCTTTCTTT CASTTAGPGTEAFF
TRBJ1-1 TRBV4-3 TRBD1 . TGCGCCAGCAGCCAAGGAGACAGGGTGGGCACTGAAGCTTTCTTT CASSQGDRVGTEAFF
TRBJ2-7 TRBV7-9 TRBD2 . TGTGCCAGCAGCCCCGGGGTAGCGGGGGACCACGAGCAGTACTTC CASSPGVAGDHEQYF
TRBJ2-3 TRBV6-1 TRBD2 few TGTGCCAGCAGTGGGGGACTAGCGGGAGGCACAGATACGCAGTATTTT CASSGGLAGGTDTQYF
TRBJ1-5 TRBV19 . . TGTGCCAGTAGTATTGTCACAGGGAGCCAGCCCCAGCATTTT CASSIVTGSQPQHF
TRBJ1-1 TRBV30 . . TGTGCCTGGACCGCCGGGGGGAGAGCTTTCTTT CAWTAGGRAFF
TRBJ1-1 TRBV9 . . TGTGCCAGCAGCGTTTCTGGGGGGGCCACTGAAGCTTTCTTT CASSVSGGATEAFF
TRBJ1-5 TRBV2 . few TGTGCCAGCAGTATTCAGGGTATCAATCAGCCCCAGCATTTT CASSIQGINQPQHF
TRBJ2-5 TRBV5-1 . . TGCGCCAGCAGCTCCACAGGGAAGGAGACCCAGTACTTC CASSSTGKETQYF
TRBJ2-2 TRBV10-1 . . TGCGCCAGCTACGACGTTCAGGGGCGGAACACCGGGGAGCTGTTTTTT CASYDVQGRNTGELFF
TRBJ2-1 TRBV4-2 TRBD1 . TGTGCCAGCAGCCCAGGACCGGGACAGGGGGCTAATGAGCAGTTCTTC CASSPGPGQGANEQFF
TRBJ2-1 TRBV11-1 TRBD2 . TGTGCCAGCAGGATTGCGGGGGTCAATGAGCAGTTCTTC CASRIAGVNEQFF
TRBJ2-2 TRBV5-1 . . TGCGCCAGCAGCGGCGGGACCGCGAACACCGGGGAGCTGTTTTTT CASSGGTANTGELFF
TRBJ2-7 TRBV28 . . TGTGCCAGCCTACCACGAGGGCGCCTAGGTTGGAACGAGCAGTACTTC CASLPRGRLGWNEQYF
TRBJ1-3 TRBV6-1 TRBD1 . TGTGCCAGCGCGGGCTACAGGGGTTCAAGAAACACCATATATTTT CASAGYRGSRNTIYF
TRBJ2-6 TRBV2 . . TGTGCCAGCAGTGAACAGGCTTCTGGGGCCAACGTCCTGACTTTC CASSEQASGANVLTF
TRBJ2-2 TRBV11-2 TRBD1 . TGTGCCAGCAGCCCCAGGGACAGGGGACCCGGGGAGCTGTTTTTT CASSPRDRGPGELFF
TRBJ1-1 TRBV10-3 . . TGTGCCATCAGACAGTCGACTGAAGCTTTCTTT CAIRQSTEAFF